These 18 T cell receptor beta chains originate from one sample sequenced in a study of CD8+CD57+ T cells in acquired aplastic anemia. Flow cytometry had shown expanded CD8+CD57+ cells in the patients chosen for sequencing. The template used for profiling TCR beta VDJ and CDR3 was genomic DNA. TCRdb reprocessed the reads with MiXCR, giving one entry per CDR3 protein. The sample holds under 200,000 distinct CDR3 sequences; over 40% are singletons and the top ten take under 2%. The sample consisted of sorted CD4+, CD8+, or CD8+CD57+ T cells (not recorded which) from PBMCs. Every receptor here comes from a human donor with aplastic anemia.

V usage is TRBV7-2 and J usage is TRBJ1-6; D not certain. The CDR3 spans 16 residues. CDR1 and CDR2 (germline): SGHTA, FQGNSA. Trimming shortened V by 0 bases and J by 3 bases, and 9 bases separated the two germline ends. The CDR3, as DNA: TGTGCCAGCAGCTTAGCCGGTGGAAGCTATAATTCACCCCTCCACTTT. This gives the protein CASSLAGGSYNSPLHF.

V and J are TRBV11-2 and TRBJ2-2; D ambiguous. V was shortened by 6 bases and J by 5 bases, with 7 bases between the two germline ends. Per the germline V gene, CDR1 is SGHAT and CDR2 is FQNNGV. The length of the CDR3 is 12 residues. DNA of the CDR3: TGTGCCAGCAGATTCGTAACCGGGGAGCTGTTTTTT. Translated: CASRFVTGELFF.

The chain recombines TRBV19 with TRBJ2-7; D not resolved. The ends were cut back, 3 bases at V and 2 bases at J, with 5 bases in the middle. The germline CDR1 and CDR2 sequences are LNHDA and SQIVND (reference sequence). The CDR3 sequence is 12 residues long. This CDR3 is CASSIGTYEQYF. In DNA form, the CDR3 reads TGTGCCAGTAGTATCGGAACCTACGAGCAGTACTTC.

On this clonotype: A much bigger clone sits one base away, suggesting this may be a read error. V usage is TRBV10-3 and J usage is TRBJ2-1; 13 bases line up with TRBD2. The CDR3 is 15 residues long. CDR1 ENHRY and CDR2 SYGVKD come from the germline V gene. With 10 bases clipped from V and 10 bases from J, the junction kept 13 bases outside the gene matches. CDR3 nucleotides: TGTGCCAGTCGAACCGGGACTAGCGGGAATTCGGAGCAGTTCTTC. Translated, it gives CASRTGTSGNSEQFF.

V gene TRBV19 combines with J gene TRBJ1-3, with 9 bases aligning to TRBD1. V gave up 7 bases and J gave up 0 bases; unmatched junction bases: 10. CDR3 length equals 17 residues. CDR1 is LNHDA, CDR2 SQIVND, per germline (reference sequence). The CDR3 DNA reads TGTGCCAGTACCAATCCGGGACAGGGTTTCTCTGGAAACACCATATATTTT. Its translation is CASTNPGQGFSGNTIYF.

The sample holds many counts of this clonotype. This sequence joins TRBV18 and TRBJ1-1; the D is unclear. Trimming removed 5 bases from V and 1 base from J, with 5 bases in between. The CDR3 spans 12 residues. Per germline, CDR1 KGHSH and CDR2 LQKENI. The CDR3 reads CASSVQNTEAFF. CDR3 nucleotide sequence: TGTGCCAGCTCAGTCCAGAACACTGAAGCTTTCTTT.

This chain joins TRBV2 and TRBJ1-1, with D possibly TRBD1 on 5 matching bases. V gave up 6 bases and J gave up 7 bases, with 12 bases separating them. Germline V gene sequence: CDR1 SNHLY, CDR2 FYNNEI. CDR3 length equals 12 residues. The CDR3 protein is CASRVTEGEAFF. DNA for the CDR3: TGTGCCAGCAGGGTGACAGAGGGTGAAGCTTTCTTT.

J is TRBJ2-2 and V is TRBV24-1, with unresolved D. CDR3 length equals 12 residues. Per the germline V gene, CDR1 is KGHDR and CDR2 is SFDVKD. V was trimmed by 1 base and J by 7 bases, leaving 3 bases between them. CDR3 in DNA: TGTGCCACCAGTGATTTTGTCGGGGAGCTGTTTTTT. Translation: CATSDFVGELFF.

The V and J genes are TRBV19 and TRBJ2-5; D ambiguous. V lost 3 bases and J lost 4, with 15 bases in between. The CDR3 contains 15 residues. Germline values: CDR1 LNHDA, CDR2 SQIVND (reference sequence). CDR3 DNA: TGTGCCAGTAGTATCTCGTCCATAGGTGGAGAGACCCAGTACTTC. Translating it yields CASSISSIGGETQYF.

With respect to this clonotype: A read error may produce the germline difference seen at one junction end. The J gene is TRBJ2-7, the V gene TRBV19, with D possibly called TRBD1 or TRBD2 (5 bases each). The CDR3 length is 15 residues. Germline values: CDR1 LNHDA, CDR2 SQIVND (reference sequence). The CDR3 DNA reads TGTGCCAGTAGTATTTCCTCCGGCGCAGGTGGGGGAGTCCAATTC. Amino acid sequence: CASSISSGAGGGVQF.

This clonotype was picked up a small number of times. The CDR3 loop is CATSEGGRAQNEQFF. CDR3 nucleotide sequence: TGTGCCACCAGTGAAGGAGGGAGGGCCCAGAATGAGCAGTTCTTC. The rearrangement links TRBV24-1 to TRBJ2-1, with TRBD2 matching over 7 bases. Germline values: CDR1 KGHDR, CDR2 SFDVKD. This CDR3 has 15 amino acids. Losses at the gene ends were 4 bases for V and 7 bases for J; bases not matched to a gene: 9.

This chain joins TRBV5-1 and TRBJ2-3, with 8 bases fitting TRBD2. V lost 0 bases, J lost 4 bases, and 1 base stayed unmatched. The CDR3 is 14 residues long. Germline loops: CDR1 SGHRS, CDR2 YFSETQ. CDR3 coding DNA: TGCGCCAGCAGCTTGGGTAGCGGGGCAGATACGCAGTATTTT. Translating gives CASSLGSGADTQYF.

The chain couples TRBV11-2 to TRBJ2-3, with 13 bases fitting TRBD2. The CDR3 runs 15 residues. Germline CDR1 SGHAT, CDR2 FQNNGV. Trimming at V came to 9 bases and at J to 2 bases, leaving 5 bases not matched to a gene. The CDR3 DNA reads TGTGCCAGTAGTGGACTAGCGGGAGTCACAGATACGCAGTATTTT. Protein product: CASSGLAGVTDTQYF.

The V and J genes are TRBV2 and TRBJ1-1; unclear D gene. Trimming cost V 7 bases and J 1 base, with 10 bases left between them. The length of the CDR3 is 13 residues. Germline loops: CDR1 SNHLY, CDR2 FYNNEI. The CDR3 coding sequence is TGTGCCAGCATAGGACGGACGAACACTGAAGCTTTCTTT. Protein product: CASIGRTNTEAFF.

This clonotype was observed many times. The chain carries TRBV29-1 and TRBJ1-1; 11 bases are shared with TRBD1. CDR1 SQVTM and CDR2 ANQGSEA come from the germline V gene. With V trimmed by 7 bases and J by 1 base, 8 bases remained unmatched. The CDR3 totals 15 residues. CDR3 amino acids: CSAGQGAVWNTEAFF. In DNA, the CDR3 is TGCAGCGCTGGACAGGGGGCTGTTTGGAACACTGAAGCTTTCTTT.

In this sample, this clonotype turned up a few times. This sequence joins TRBV10-3 and TRBJ2-1; TRBD2 agrees at 8 bases. CDR1 is ENHRY, CDR2 SYGVKD, per germline. The V and J ends lost 4 bases and 3 bases, in that order; junction bases with no gene match: 2. The CDR3 is made up of 14 amino acids. This chain's CDR3 is CAISATSGYNEQFF. Written as DNA, the CDR3 is TGTGCCATCAGTGCTACTAGCGGCTACAATGAGCAGTTCTTC.

This clonotype was counted once. The V gene is TRBV10-3, the J gene TRBJ1-2, with D maybe TRBD1 (5 bases). The CDR3 is made up of 13 amino acids. The V gene's germline CDR1 is ENHRY and CDR2 SYGVKD. V was clipped by 4 bases and J by 2 bases, with 8 bases between them. CDR3 DNA: TGTGCCATCAGTGTACAGGAGAACTATGGCTACACCTTC. This sequence encodes CAISVQENYGYTF.

The chain employs TRBV19 and TRBJ2-7, with 7 bases lining up with TRBD1. CDR1 and CDR2 (germline): LNHDA, SQIVND (reference sequence). The CDR3 has 13 amino acids. The V gene end was trimmed by 11 bases and the J gene end by 4 bases; junction bases not matched to a gene: 11. The CDR3 nucleotides are TGTGCCGGGGCTTGGGACAGAGGGTACGAGCAGTACTTC. Translated, it gives CAGAWDRGYEQYF. Combining the CDR3 with reference TRBV19 and TRBJ2-7 gives the whole variable domain DGGITQSPKYLFRKEGQNVTLSCEQNLNHDAMYWYRQDPGQGLRLIYYSQIVNDFQKGDIAEGYSVSREKKESFPLTVTSAQKNPTAFYLCAGAWDRGYEQYFGPGTRLTVT.